This T cell receptor (beta chain) came from a study of patients and donors after allogeneic stem cell transplantation. Germline-derived CDR1 and CDR2 are SQVTM and ANQGSEA. This CDR3 has 10 amino acids. V shed 3 bases and J 12 bases; nucleotides not matched to a gene: 3. TCRdb independently ran MiXCR on the RT-PCR reads; one entry per CDR3 protein. The sample records some 160,000 distinct CDR3 sequences, more than 20% being singletons. This receptor was obtained from a human donor who was either an allogeneic HSCT recipient or a stem cell or donor lymphocyte infusion donor (not recorded which). It is not recorded whose cells these are; they may come from a transplant donor. The J gene is TRBJ2-7, the V gene TRBV29-1, with 9 bases that match TRBD1. Material for sequencing was blood, either unsorted or a sorted T cell fraction (not recorded which). DNA for the CDR3: TGCAGCGTTGAGGACAGGGGAATGTACTTC. It translates to CSVEDRGMYF.